The rows below give T cell receptor beta chains drawn from one sample of a study of T-cell memory formation after mild COVID-19. Each CDR3 protein is one row after TCRdb ran MiXCR on the 5' RACE reads. The repertoire holds about 270,000 distinct CDR3 sequences, with around 15% as singletons. The sequenced material came from PBMCs or a T cell subset sorted from them (not recorded which). The receptors come from a young man who had mild COVID-19 (a few samples of this study predate the infection). Cell type and time point are not known. The CDR3 runs from the conserved cysteine through the conserved F or W. The D gene is left open where the match is weak. Rows may omit the clone size; those that give it use once, few, many or a size class.

J: TRBJ1-5; V: TRBV11-2; size: NA; D: NA; CDR3: CASSSLQGSGQPQHF; DNA: TGTGCCAGCAGCTCACTACAGGGTTCGGGTCAGCCCCAGCATTTT
J: TRBJ2-1; V: TRBV12-3/TRBV12-4; size: once; D: TRBD2; CDR3: CASTQQLGGSVNEQFF; DNA: TGTGCCAGCACCCAACAACTGGGGGGGTCGGTCAATGAGCAGTTCTTC
J: TRBJ1-5; V: TRBV12-3/TRBV12-4; size: many; D: NA; CDR3: CASSPSPASPQHF; DNA: TGTGCCAGCAGCCCTAGCCCGGCCTCGCCCCAGCATTTT
J: TRBJ2-7; V: TRBV7-8; size: NA; D: NA; CDR3: CASSFKGLPNYEQYF; DNA: TGTGCCAGCAGCTTTAAGGGGCTTCCAAACTACGAGCAGTACTTC
J: TRBJ2-5; V: TRBV5-1; size: NA; D: NA; CDR3: CASSVGSAQETQYF; DNA: TGCGCCAGCAGCGTTGGGAGCGCCCAAGAGACCCAGTACTTC
J: TRBJ1-5; V: TRBV20-1; size: NA; D: NA; CDR3: CSATAGLNQPQHF; DNA: TGCAGTGCAACGGCAGGGCTGAATCAGCCCCAGCATTTT
J: TRBJ2-3; V: TRBV7-2; size: NA; D: NA; CDR3: CASSLGLGMPDTQYF; DNA: TGTGCCAGCAGCTTAGGTCTCGGGATGCCAGATACGCAGTATTTT
J: TRBJ2-7; V: TRBV18; size: few; D: NA; CDR3: CASSPPEGGGGSYEQYF; DNA: TGTGCCAGCTCACCACCGGAAGGGGGGGGCGGCTCCTACGAGCAGTACTTC
J: TRBJ2-1; V: TRBV7-3; size: many; D: NA; CDR3: CASSRTFGNEQFF; DNA: TGTGCCAGCAGCAGAACCTTTGGCAATGAGCAGTTCTTC
J: TRBJ1-2; V: TRBV25-1; size: NA; D: NA; CDR3: CASNRAGAYGYTF; DNA: TGTGCCAGCAACCGGGCGGGAGCCTATGGCTACACCTTC
J: TRBJ1-5; V: TRBV6-5; size: few; D: NA; CDR3: CASSRGGGGRNQPQHF; DNA: TGTGCCAGCAGTCGGGGTGGGGGTGGCCGCAATCAGCCCCAGCATTTT
J: TRBJ1-1; V: TRBV9; size: few; D: NA; CDR3: CASSPVGGIVGEAEAFF; DNA: TGTGCCAGCAGCCCCGTCGGCGGCATAGTTGGGGAGGCTGAAGCTTTCTTT
J: TRBJ2-1; V: TRBV6-1; size: few; D: NA; CDR3: CASSEASGSYNEQFF; DNA: TGTGCCAGCAGTGAGGCTTCGGGGTCCTACAATGAGCAGTTCTTC
J: TRBJ2-1; V: TRBV20-1; size: NA; D: NA; CDR3: CSARDLAGPKEQFF; DNA: TGCAGTGCTAGAGATTTGGCGGGGCCGAAGGAGCAGTTCTTC
J: TRBJ1-1; V: TRBV7-2; size: few; D: NA; CDR3: CASSSTATNTEAFF; DNA: TGTGCCAGCAGCTCGACAGCGACGAACACTGAAGCTTTCTTT
J: TRBJ2-3; V: TRBV14; size: NA; D: NA; CDR3: CASSQKITTDTQYF; DNA: TGTGCCAGCAGTCAAAAGATTACGACAGATACGCAGTATTTT
J: TRBJ2-3; V: TRBV4-1; size: NA; D: TRBD2; CDR3: CASSHPFSGGAKDTQYF; DNA: TGCGCCAGCAGCCACCCATTTTCCGGGGGGGCGAAAGATACGCAGTATTTT
J: TRBJ1-2; V: TRBV12-5; size: NA; D: NA; CDR3: CASGLPWGGHYGYTF; DNA: TGTGCTAGTGGTCTCCCCTGGGGGGGGCACTATGGCTACACCTTC
J: TRBJ2-2; V: TRBV7-6; size: NA; D: NA; CDR3: CASSLVQGGSNTGELFF; DNA: TGTGCCAGCAGCTTAGTACAGGGAGGTTCGAACACCGGGGAGCTGTTTTTT
J: TRBJ2-3; V: TRBV4-3; size: NA; D: TRBD1; CDR3: CASSQELGTGVTDTQYF; DNA: TGCGCCAGCAGCCAAGAATTGGGGACAGGAGTCACAGATACGCAGTATTTT
J: TRBJ2-1; V: TRBV12-3/TRBV12-4; size: few; D: TRBD2; CDR3: CASSGLAGSINEQFF; DNA: TGTGCCAGCAGTGGACTAGCGGGGTCAATCAATGAGCAGTTCTTC
J: TRBJ1-1; V: TRBV5-8; size: few; D: NA; CDR3: CASSLLGVGTEAFF; DNA: TGTGCCAGCAGCCTGCTGGGGGTGGGGACTGAAGCTTTCTTT
J: TRBJ2-1; V: TRBV19; size: NA; D: TRBD2; CDR3: CASKPTSGANNEQFF; DNA: TGTGCCAGCAAGCCGACTAGCGGGGCAAATAATGAGCAGTTCTTC
J: TRBJ2-5; V: TRBV7-2; size: many; D: NA; CDR3: CASSAAGAQETQYF; DNA: TGTGCCAGCAGCGCCGCGGGGGCCCAAGAGACCCAGTACTTC
J: TRBJ1-1; V: TRBV6-6; size: few; D: TRBD1; CDR3: CASNEPGQEPLQPLTEAFF; DNA: TGTGCCAGCAATGAACCGGGACAGGAACCCCTGCAGCCTCTCACTGAAGCTTTCTTT
J: TRBJ2-1; V: TRBV18; size: few; D: NA; CDR3: CASSRSTYNEQFF; DNA: TGTGCCAGCTCACGGTCTACCTACAATGAGCAGTTCTTC
J: TRBJ2-7; V: TRBV7-9; size: few; D: TRBD1; CDR3: CASSFGTGSYEQYF; DNA: TGTGCCAGCAGCTTTGGGACAGGGTCCTACGAGCAGTACTTC
J: TRBJ1-1; V: TRBV5-1; size: few; D: NA; CDR3: CASSLQGANEAFF; DNA: TGCGCCAGCAGCTTACAGGGCGCGAACGAAGCTTTCTTT
J: TRBJ2-6; V: TRBV6-1; size: NA; D: NA; CDR3: CASYLSGANVLTF; DNA: TGTGCCAGCTACCTTTCTGGGGCCAACGTCCTGACTTTC
J: TRBJ1-6; V: TRBV5-1; size: NA; D: NA; CDR3: CASRRRDIRDSPLHF; DNA: TGCGCCAGCAGGAGACGGGACATAAGAGATTCACCCCTCCACTTT